The rows below give T cell receptor beta chains drawn from one sample of a study of T cell responses to AZD1222 COVID-19 vaccine. Sequenced by immunoSEQ multiplex PCR; TCRdb stores in-frame clones only, minus some. The data contain roughly 120,000 clones, roughly nine tenths of them seen just once; the ten biggest clones take up 3.5% to 5%. Source: peripheral blood, taken on day 0 of AZD1222 vaccination. The receptors originated from an adult in good health. Both conserved end residues are part of each CDR3. The order of the fields is CDR3 protein, CDR3 DNA, D gene, clone size, J gene, V gene. D genes are given only for firm matches. Part of the rows lack a size; the others show once, few, many or a class for expanded clones.

CASSRNLGGAGEKLFF,TGTGCCAGCAGCCGGAATCTTGGAGGGGCTGGGGAAAAACTGTTTTTT,.,.,TRBJ1-4,TRBV3-1/TRBV3-2
CASSLGSAYKGHYGYTF,TGTGCCAGCAGCTTGGGGTCCGCCTATAAGGGACACTATGGCTACACCTTC,.,.,TRBJ1-2,TRBV5-6
CANLAPDGYTDTQYF,TGTGCCAACCTAGCCCCGGACGGATACACAGATACGCAGTATTTT,.,.,TRBJ2-3,TRBV2
CASSQVGNTIYF,TGCGCCAGCAGCCAAGTTGGAAACACCATATATTTT,.,.,TRBJ1-3,TRBV4-1
CASLKPGYNSPLHF,TGTGCCAGCCTCAAGCCGGGATATAATTCACCCCTCCACTTT,.,.,TRBJ1-6,TRBV6-5
CATGLAGVPTNEQFF,TGTGCCACTGGACTAGCGGGAGTTCCGACAAATGAGCAGTTCTTC,TRBD2,.,TRBJ2-1,TRBV15
CASRGSLDYEQYF,TGTGCCAGCCGTGGTAGCTTAGACTACGAGCAGTACTTC,.,.,TRBJ2-7,TRBV2
CSAGGTDTQYF,TGCAGCGCGGGGGGCACAGATACGCAGTATTTT,TRBD2,.,TRBJ2-3,TRBV20-1
CATQWGYNEQFF,TGTGCCACCCAATGGGGTTACAATGAGCAGTTCTTC,.,.,TRBJ2-1,TRBV2
CASSLLILGPGTTNYGYTF,TGTGCCAGCTCACTCCTCATCTTAGGGCCAGGGACGACTAACTATGGCTACACCTTC,.,.,TRBJ1-2,TRBV18
CASSVGFVGQGSYEQYF,TGTGCCAGCAGCGTAGGGTTTGTGGGACAGGGGTCTTACGAGCAGTACTTC,TRBD1,.,TRBJ2-7,TRBV9
CASSAGGANTEAFF,TGTGCCAGCAGCGCGGGAGGGGCGAACACTGAAGCTTTCTTT,.,.,TRBJ1-1,TRBV7-9
CASSAGTGITEAFF,TGTGCCAGCAGCGCTGGGACAGGGATTACTGAAGCTTTCTTT,TRBD1,.,TRBJ1-1,TRBV5-6
CASTRRAGVSYEQYF,TGTGCCAGTACCCGACGGGCAGGGGTCTCCTACGAGCAGTACTTC,.,.,TRBJ2-7,TRBV19
CASSEARRAGGNEQFF,TGTGCCAGCAGTGAAGCGCGCAGGGCAGGGGGGAATGAGCAGTTCTTC,.,.,TRBJ2-1,TRBV6-1
CASSPMGAGSGYGYTF,TGTGCCAGCAGTCCGATGGGGGCGGGCTCCGGCTATGGCTACACCTTC,.,.,TRBJ1-2,TRBV28
CASSPGNYGYTF,TGTGCCAGCAGCCCAGGGAATTATGGCTACACCTTC,.,.,TRBJ1-2,TRBV12-3/TRBV12-4
CASSQVGGALSNEQFF,TGTGCCAGCAGCCAAGTGGGGGGGGCCCTTAGTAATGAGCAGTTCTTC,.,.,TRBJ2-1,TRBV4-2
CASSPGTGKRTNEKLFF,TGTGCCAGCAGCCCCGGGACAGGGAAGAGGACTAATGAAAAACTGTTTTTT,TRBD1,.,TRBJ1-4,TRBV5-4
CASSPDGYSNQPQHF,TGTGCCAGCAGTCCGGACGGGTATAGCAATCAGCCCCAGCATTTT,.,.,TRBJ1-5,TRBV6-4
CASSPGTGGKDEQFF,TGTGCCAGCAGCCCCGGGACAGGGGGCAAAGATGAGCAGTTCTTC,TRBD1,once,TRBJ2-1,TRBV5-8
CASSPGTGATMAFF,TGTGCCAGCAGCCCGGGGACAGGGGCGACCATGGCTTTCTTT,TRBD1,.,TRBJ1-1,TRBV3-1/TRBV3-2
CASSFIENYGYTF,TGCGCCAGCAGCTTTATAGAAAACTATGGCTACACCTTC,.,.,TRBJ1-2,TRBV5-1
CASSLEVEQYF,TGTGCCAGCAGCTTGGAAGTCGAGCAGTACTTC,.,.,TRBJ2-7,TRBV5-6
CARPNPGLAGHDEQYF,TGTGCCAGACCAAACCCGGGACTAGCGGGACACGACGAGCAGTACTTC,TRBD2,.,TRBJ2-7,TRBV27
CASSGAGTNYGYTF,TGTGCCAGCAGTGGGGCAGGGACTAACTATGGCTACACCTTC,.,.,TRBJ1-2,TRBV2
CASSLGRDYGYTF,TGTGCCAGCAGCTTGGGCAGGGACTATGGCTACACCTTC,.,.,TRBJ1-2,TRBV5-5
CASSQVTESYGYTF,TGCGCCAGCAGCCAGGTGACGGAATCATATGGCTACACCTTC,.,few,TRBJ1-2,TRBV4-1
CASSPTSGVNEQFF,TGTGCCAGCAGCCCGACTAGCGGGGTCAATGAGCAGTTCTTC,TRBD2,.,TRBJ2-1,TRBV7-8
CASSPPTRWADTQYF,TGTGCCAGCTCACCCCCCACTAGGTGGGCAGATACGCAGTATTTT,.,few,TRBJ2-3,TRBV18
CASVRGGNQPQHF,TGTGCCAGCGTTCGGGGGGGGAATCAGCCCCAGCATTTT,.,.,TRBJ1-5,TRBV6-5